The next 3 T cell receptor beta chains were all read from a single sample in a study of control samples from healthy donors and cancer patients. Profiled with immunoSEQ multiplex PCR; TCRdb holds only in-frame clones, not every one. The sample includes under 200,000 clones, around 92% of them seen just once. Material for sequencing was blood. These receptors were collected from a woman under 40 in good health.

The CDR3 DNA is TGTGCCAGCAGCTTAGGGCACCTTAGCACAGATACGCAGTATTTT. It is translated as CASSLGHLSTDTQYF. The chain joins TRBV7-8 to TRBJ2-3; D gene uncertain. CDR1 SGHVS and CDR2 FQNEAQ come from the germline V gene. Trimming stripped 1 base from V and 0 bases from J, with 8 bases between. The CDR3 totals 15 residues.

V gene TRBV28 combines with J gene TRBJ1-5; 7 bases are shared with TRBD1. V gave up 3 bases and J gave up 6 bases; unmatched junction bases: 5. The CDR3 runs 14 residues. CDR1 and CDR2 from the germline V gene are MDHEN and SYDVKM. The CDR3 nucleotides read TGTGCCAGCAGTTTTGCAGGGGGTGGTCAGCCCCAGCATTTT. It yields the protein CASSFAGGGQPQHF. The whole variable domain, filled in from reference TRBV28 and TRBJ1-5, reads DVKVTQSSRYLVKRTGEKVFLECVQDMDHENMFWYRQDPGLGLRLIYFSYDVKMKEKGDIPEGYSVSREKKERFSLILESASTNQTSMYLCASSFAGGGQPQHFGDGTRLSIL.

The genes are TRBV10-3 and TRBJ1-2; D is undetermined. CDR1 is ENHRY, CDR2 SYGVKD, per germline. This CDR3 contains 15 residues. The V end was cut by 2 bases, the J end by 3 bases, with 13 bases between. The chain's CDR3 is CAISERAVGDYGYTF. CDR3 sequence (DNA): TGTGCCATCAGTGAGCGGGCAGTCGGGGACTATGGCTACACCTTC.